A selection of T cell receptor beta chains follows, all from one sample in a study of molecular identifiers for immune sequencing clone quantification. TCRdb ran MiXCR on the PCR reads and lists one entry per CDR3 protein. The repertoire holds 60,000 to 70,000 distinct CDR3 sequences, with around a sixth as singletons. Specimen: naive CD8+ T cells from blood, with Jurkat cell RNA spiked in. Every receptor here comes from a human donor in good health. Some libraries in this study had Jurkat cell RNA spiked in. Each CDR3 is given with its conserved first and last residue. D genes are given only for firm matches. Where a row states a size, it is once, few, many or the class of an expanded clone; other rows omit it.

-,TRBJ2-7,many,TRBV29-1,TGCAGCGTTGTAAAGACTGATTTCTACGAGCAGTACTTC,CSVVKTDFYEQYF
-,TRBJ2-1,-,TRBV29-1,TGCAGCGCTATACAGGAAACTTACAATGAGCAGTTCTTC,CSAIQETYNEQFF
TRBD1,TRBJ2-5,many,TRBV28,TGTGCCAGCAGTTTTGCCCGGACAGGGGGCATGGAGACCCAGTACTTC,CASSFARTGGMETQYF
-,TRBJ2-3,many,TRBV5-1,TGCGCCAGCAGCTTGGGCTATAGCGTGACGGTGCTCACAGATACGCAGTATTTT,CASSLGYSVTVLTDTQYF
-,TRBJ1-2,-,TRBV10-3,TGTGCCATCAGTGAGGCCCACAGGGAGAGTTATGGCTACACCTTC,CAISEAHRESYGYTF
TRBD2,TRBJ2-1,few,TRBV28,TGTGCCAGCAGTTTTCGACTAGCGGTCTACAATGAGCAGTTCTTC,CASSFRLAVYNEQFF
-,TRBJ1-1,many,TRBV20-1,TGCAGTGCCGGCGTGGGAGGTACTGAAGCTTTCTTT,CSAGVGGTEAFF
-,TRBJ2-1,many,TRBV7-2,TGTGCCAGCAGCTTAGGAGGTAGTGAGCAGTTCTTC,CASSLGGSEQFF
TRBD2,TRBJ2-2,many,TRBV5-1,TGCGCCAGCAGCTTGTATGGGCGAGCGGGAGCGGACGGGGAGCTGTTTTTT,CASSLYGRAGADGELFF
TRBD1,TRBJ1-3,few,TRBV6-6,TGTGCCTGCCGGGACAGGTTTTACCACACCATATATTTT,CACRDRFYHTIYF
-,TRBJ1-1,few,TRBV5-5,TGTGCCAGCAGCACCTGGGGAGGGAACACTGAAGCTTTCTTT,CASSTWGGNTEAFF
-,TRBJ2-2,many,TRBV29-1,TGCAGCCCCAGGCACACCGGGGAGCTGTTTTTT,CSPRHTGELFF
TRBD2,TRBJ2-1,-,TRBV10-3,TGTGCCATCAGTGAGCCCCCTCTAGCGGGAGGTAATTATGGGCAGTTCTTC,CAISEPPLAGGNYGQFF
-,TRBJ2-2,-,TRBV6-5,-,CASSSSAGELFF
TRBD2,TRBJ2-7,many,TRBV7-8,TGTGCCAGCAGCCAAGCCTCGAGAACTAGCGGGAGCTCCTACGAGCAGTACTTC,CASSQASRTSGSSYEQYF
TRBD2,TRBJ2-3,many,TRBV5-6,TGTGCCAGCAGCTTCCCCTTAGCGGGAGAGTCAGGTCGAGCGCAGTATTTT,CASSFPLAGESGRAQYF
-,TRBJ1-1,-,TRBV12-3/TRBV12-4,TGTGCCGGCAGCCCGGGTGTAAAGGTCACTGAAGCTTTCTTC,CAGSPGVKVTEAFF